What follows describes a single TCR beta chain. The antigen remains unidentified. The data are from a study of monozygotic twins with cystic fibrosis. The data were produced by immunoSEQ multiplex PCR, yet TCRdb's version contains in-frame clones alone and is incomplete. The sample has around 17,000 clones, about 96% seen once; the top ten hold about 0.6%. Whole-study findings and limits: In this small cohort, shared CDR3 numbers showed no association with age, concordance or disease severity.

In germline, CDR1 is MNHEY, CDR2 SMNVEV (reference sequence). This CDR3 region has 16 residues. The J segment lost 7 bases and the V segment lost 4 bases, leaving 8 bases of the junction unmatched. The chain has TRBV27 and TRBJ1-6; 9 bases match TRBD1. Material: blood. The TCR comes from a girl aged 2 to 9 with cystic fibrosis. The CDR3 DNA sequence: TGTGCCAGCAGTTCCATTGACAGGGGGGGAAATTCACCCCTCCACTTT. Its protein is CASSSIDRGGNSPLHF.